The 27 T cell receptor beta chains given below trace back to one sample, sequenced in a study of shared clonotypes between healthy human individuals. Some clones are missing from TCRdb's copy, which holds only in-frame ones; the method was immunoSEQ multiplex PCR. The sample carries about half a million clones, 81% recorded once. The sample comprised PBMCs. The receptors derive from a woman in her forties in good health. Some clones in this sample may be carry-over from other donors' samples.

The J gene is TRBJ2-2, the V gene TRBV5-6, with TRBD1 matching over 9 bases. Germline V gene lookup returns CDR1 SGHDT and CDR2 YYEEEE. The CDR3 contains 15 residues. The J segment lost 6 bases and the V segment lost 4 bases, leaving 7 bases of the junction unmatched. The CDR3 DNA reads as TGTGCCAGCAGCCCGGCGGACAGGGGCTCCGGGGAGCTGTTTTTT. Translating it yields CASSPADRGSGELFF.

This clone was picked up many times. V is TRBV7-2 and J is TRBJ2-7; a possible D gene is TRBD1 (5 bases). The CDR3 covers 14 residues. V lost 6 bases to trimming and J lost 1 base, with 13 bases between them. The V gene's germline CDR1 is SGHTA and CDR2 FQGNSA. The CDR3 loop reads CASSFFDRSYEQYF. The CDR3 bases are TGTGCCAGCAGTTTCTTTGACAGATCCTACGAGCAGTACTTC.

This chain connects TRBV2 to TRBJ2-7, with TRBD2 identical over 8 bases. V lost 7 bases, J lost 4 bases, and 6 bases stayed unmatched. The CDR3 spans 13 residues. Germline V gene sequence: CDR1 SNHLY, CDR2 FYNNEI. CDR3 nucleotides: TGTGCCAGCACGGGACTAGTGGAGTACGAGCAGTACTTC. Translation gives CASTGLVEYEQYF.

V and J are TRBV9 and TRBJ2-2; 7 bases are shared with TRBD1. V lost 5 bases, J lost 8 bases, and 6 bases stayed unmatched. The germline V gene has CDR1 SGDLS and CDR2 YYNGEE. The CDR3 covers 13 residues. The CDR3 DNA sequence: TGTGCCAGCAGTCAACAGGGGTTAGGGGAGCTGTTTTTT. Amino acid sequence: CASSQQGLGELFF.

There are a few counts of this clone. The rearrangement uses TRBV19 and TRBJ1-5; D is possibly TRBD1 (5 bases). This CDR3 spans 14 amino acids. CDR1 and CDR2 from the germline V gene are LNHDA and SQIVND (reference sequence). The V end lost 3 bases, the J end lost 2 bases, and 8 bases lay between the germline ends. The DNA for the CDR3 is TGTGCCAGTAGTATGGTACAGGGCAATCAGCCCCAGCATTTT. It translates to CASSMVQGNQPQHF.

This clone was observed a few times. The CDR3 sequence is CASSPQPGQNDQWTSGSVVGELFF. The CDR3 DNA reads as TGTGCCAGCTCACCCCAGCCGGGACAGAATGACCAGTGGACTAGCGGGAGCGTGGTCGGGGAGCTGTTTTTT. The rearrangement uses TRBV18 and TRBJ2-2; 13 bases map to TRBD2. V gave up 3 bases and J gave up 7 bases; unmatched junction bases: 29. This CDR3 spans 24 amino acids. Germline V gives CDR1 KGHSH, CDR2 LQKENI.

The chain combines TRBV12-5 with TRBJ2-1; weak D call: TRBD2 (6 bases). This CDR3 contains 16 residues. V lost 2 bases, J lost 2 bases, and 13 bases lay in between. Germline CDR1 reads LGHNT; CDR2 reads FRNRAP. CDR3 sequence reads: CASGLNPGGTYNEQFF. CDR3 nucleotide sequence: TGTGCTAGTGGTTTGAATCCAGGAGGGACCTACAATGAGCAGTTCTTC.

V is TRBV10-3 and J is TRBJ1-1; TRBD1 might be the D (6 bases). This CDR3 is built from 13 residues. The V gene lost 6 bases and the J gene lost 5 bases, with 13 bases spanning the gap. Per germline, CDR1 ENHRY and CDR2 SYGVKD. The CDR3 DNA sequence: TGTGCCATCAGGTCAGGGGAAGGGACTGAAGCTTTCTTT. Residues: CAIRSGEGTEAFF.

About this clone itself: This specimen includes other DNA sequences encoding the same CDR3. The V gene is TRBV9, the J gene TRBJ1-3; D gene uncertain. The CDR3 runs 12 residues. V lost 0 bases, J lost 4 bases, and 2 bases lay in between. CDR1 and CDR2 (germline): SGDLS, YYNGEE. The CDR3 is CASSVGGNTIYF. In nucleotides, the CDR3 is TGTGCCAGCAGCGTAGGAGGAAACACCATATATTTT. The full variable domain, in which reference TRBV9 and TRBJ1-3 provide the parts outside the CDR3, is DSGVTQTPKHLITATGQRVTLRCSPRSGDLSVYWYQQSLDQGLQFLIQYYNGEERAKGNILERFSAQQFPDLHSELNLSSLELGDSALYFCASSVGGNTIYFGEGSWLTVV.

The rearrangement links TRBV6-1 to TRBJ1-4, with 10 bases identical to TRBD1. J was trimmed by 7 bases and V by 2 bases; bases with no gene match: 4. From germline, CDR1 is MNHNS and CDR2 SASEGT. CDR3 length equals 15 residues. The CDR3 loop reads CASSERDRGFEKLFF. CDR3 DNA: TGTGCCAGCAGTGAACGGGACAGGGGATTTGAAAAACTGTTTTTT.

The CDR3 loop is CASSLMGGANVLTF. CDR3 in DNA: TGTGCCAGCAGCTTAATGGGTGGGGCCAACGTCCTGACTTTC. The genes are TRBV7-9 and TRBJ2-6; no firm D call. V was clipped by 2 bases and J by 3 bases, with 5 bases between them. The CDR3 contains 14 residues. CDR1 and CDR2 from the germline V gene are SEHNR and FQNEAQ (reference sequence).

The chain links TRBV9 to TRBJ2-1; TRBD1 matches at 8 bases. CDR1 and CDR2 from the germline V gene are SGDLS and YYNGEE. This CDR3 is built from 17 residues. The ends lost 4 bases at V and 1 base at J; junction bases unmatched: 10. For the CDR3, the DNA is TGTGCCAGCAGCCCTCAGGGGGCGCCAACTTCCTACAATGAGCAGTTCTTC. This gives the protein CASSPQGAPTSYNEQFF. The full variable domain, completed using reference TRBV9 and TRBJ2-1, is DSGVTQTPKHLITATGQRVTLRCSPRSGDLSVYWYQQSLDQGLQFLIQYYNGEERAKGNILERFSAQQFPDLHSELNLSSLELGDSALYFCASSPQGAPTSYNEQFFGPGTRLTVL.

Regarding this clone: Within the sample, other DNA sequences also encode this same CDR3. The rearrangement links TRBV4-1 to TRBJ1-3; D remains ambiguous. This CDR3 has 15 residues. Trimming removed 1 base from V and 1 base from J, with 8 bases in between. The germline gives CDR1 MGHRA, CDR2 YSYEKL. The CDR3 bases are TGCGCCAGCAGCCAAGCCGGGAGGTCTGGAAACACCATATATTTT. Its translation: CASSQAGRSGNTIYF.

This clone was found once. The same CDR3 also results from other DNA sequences found in this sample. The genes are TRBV27 and TRBJ2-7, with TRBD1 matching over 7 bases. Germline trimming cut 3 bases from V and 4 bases from J; bases unmatched to any gene: 9. This CDR3 is 15 amino acids long. Germline assignment: CDR1 MNHEY and CDR2 SMNVEV (reference sequence). The CDR3 reads CASSLGGTVPYEQYF. DNA for the CDR3: TGTGCCAGCAGTTTGGGTGGGACAGTCCCGTACGAGCAGTACTTC.

This clone was detected once. The chain has TRBV11-2 and TRBJ2-1; D gene ambiguous. The germline V gene has CDR1 SGHAT and CDR2 FQNNGV. This CDR3 has 15 residues. V lost 5 bases to trimming and J lost 1 base, with 12 bases between them. DNA for the CDR3: TGTGCCAGCAGCCGACACCAGAGTTCCTACAATGAGCAGTTCTTC. This gives the protein CASSRHQSSYNEQFF. Together with reference TRBV11-2 and TRBJ2-1, the CDR3 gives the full variable domain: EAGVAQSPRYKIIEKRQSVAFWCNPISGHATLYWYQQILGQGPKLLIQFQNNGVVDDSQLPKDRFSAERLKGVDSTLKIQPAKLEDSAVYLCASSRHQSSYNEQFFGPGTRLTVL.

As regards this clone: With only one base between it and a far larger clone, this is likely a read error. The genes are TRBV4-2 and TRBJ1-5; unclear D gene. The germline V gene encodes CDR1 LGHNA and CDR2 YNFKEQ. Deletions cut 4 bases from V and 4 bases from J, with 17 bases between. This CDR3 contains 16 residues. The CDR3 here is CASSPITVFGNQPQHF. The CDR3 DNA sequence: TGTGCCAGCAGCCCGATAACAGTGTTTGGAAATCAGCCCCAGCATTTT.

This sequence joins TRBV9 and TRBJ2-7; weak D call: TRBD1 (6 bases). The CDR3 is 14 residues long. V lost 0 bases, J lost 3 bases, and 10 bases lay in between. CDR1 and CDR2 from the germline V gene are SGDLS and YYNGEE. CDR3 residues: CASSVDQGNYEQYF. The CDR3 DNA follows: TGTGCCAGCAGCGTAGATCAGGGGAACTACGAGCAGTACTTC.

The chain carries TRBV14 and TRBJ2-7, with D tentatively TRBD1 (6 bases). Trimming took off 4 bases at V and 5 bases at J, with 15 bases between the two ends. The CDR3 spans 14 residues. Germline CDR1 SGHDN, CDR2 FVKESK. The CDR3 nucleotides are TGTGCCAGCAGCCGCGGACAGCCAGGCCACGAGCAGTACTTC. Amino acids: CASSRGQPGHEQYF.

To note about this clone: It differs at one base from a far larger clone, so likely a read error. This sample also contains other DNA sequences that code for the same CDR3. The V and J genes are TRBV29-1 and TRBJ1-1; 7 bases agree with TRBD1. Looked up from germline, CDR1 is SQVTM and CDR2 is ANQGSEA. CDR3 length equals 14 residues. The CDR3 spells CSVESQGVNTEAFF. In DNA, the CDR3 is TGTAGCGTTGAGAGTCAGGGGGTGAACACTGAAGCTTTCTTT.

The V and J genes are TRBV5-1 and TRBJ2-5, with D possibly TRBD2 on 6 matching bases. The germline V gene encodes CDR1 SGHRS and CDR2 YFSETQ. The CDR3 is 15 amino acids. Trimming took 0 bases from V and 5 from J, leaving 14 bases between them. CDR3 amino acids: CASSLGTGSMETQYF. In DNA form, the CDR3 reads TGCGCCAGCAGCTTGGGAACCGGGAGTATGGAGACCCAGTACTTC.

Note on this clone: Since a far larger clone is one base different, this is likely a read error. Other DNA variants within this sample encode the same CDR3. The V and J genes are TRBV5-4 and TRBJ2-2, with D perhaps TRBD2 (6 bases). This CDR3 contains 15 residues. Per the germline V gene, CDR1 is SGHNT and CDR2 is YYREEE (reference sequence). Trimming stripped 0 bases from V and 3 bases from J, with 9 bases between. The CDR3 bases are TGTGCCAGCAGCTTGGGTGGGACTTACACCGGGGAGCTGTTTTTT. It specifies CASSLGGTYTGELFF.

This clone was seen once. In the same sample, other DNA sequences code for this CDR3. The chain links TRBV27 to TRBJ2-5; weak D call: TRBD2 (5 bases). With 3 bases removed from V and 4 bases from J, the gap between germline ends came to 6 bases. The CDR3 consists of 12 residues. In germline, CDR1 is MNHEY, CDR2 SMNVEV (reference sequence). The CDR3 sequence: CASSLSGETQYF. The CDR3 DNA sequence: TGTGCCAGCAGTTTGAGCGGAGAGACCCAGTACTTC.

This chain joins TRBV28 and TRBJ1-2; 10 bases line up with TRBD1. With V trimmed by 8 bases and J by 6 bases, 9 bases remained unmatched. This CDR3 has 14 residues. The germline V gene encodes CDR1 MDHEN and CDR2 SYDVKM. CDR3 in amino acids: CASWGQGPRDGYTF. The CDR3 DNA follows: TGTGCCAGCTGGGGACAGGGGCCTAGGGATGGCTACACCTTC.

The chain has TRBV4-3 and TRBJ2-1, with 9 bases fitting TRBD2. CDR1 is LGHNA, CDR2 YSLEER, per germline. Trimming took 0 bases from V and 4 from J; bases not matched to a gene: 1. CDR3 length equals 15 residues. The CDR3 here is CASSQEAGGYNEQFF. DNA of the CDR3: TGCGCCAGCAGCCAAGAGGCGGGAGGGTACAATGAGCAGTTCTTC.

This clone was recorded only once. The CDR3 DNA sequence: TGCGCCAGCAGCCAAGCAAATCTGGGACATCGGACTAGTCTAACCTACGAGCAGTACTTC. The encoded protein is CASSQANLGHRTSLTYEQYF. The rearrangement links TRBV4-1 to TRBJ2-7; maybe TRBD2 (7 bases). This CDR3 is 20 amino acids long. Germline CDR1 MGHRA, CDR2 YSYEKL. Trimming cost V 1 base and J 2 bases, with 27 bases left between them.

This rearrangement joins TRBV5-5 to TRBJ1-2; D gene unclear. V lost 5 bases and J 5 bases, leaving 13 bases between the germline ends. CDR3 length: 13 amino acids. Germline assignment: CDR1 SGHKS and CDR2 YYEKEE (reference sequence). CDR3 protein: CASRREGLYGYTF. The CDR3, as DNA: TGTGCCAGCAGACGAGAGGGATTGTATGGCTACACCTTC.

The rearrangement uses TRBV7-2 and TRBJ2-7; D may be TRBD1 (6 bases). In germline, CDR1 is SGHTA, CDR2 FQGNSA. The CDR3 sequence is 13 residues long. Trimming took 1 base from V and 5 from J, leaving 9 bases between them. Written as DNA, the CDR3 is TGTGCCAGCAGCTTAGAACCAGGGGACGAGCAGTACTTC. Encoded protein: CASSLEPGDEQYF.